What follows are 12 T cell receptor beta chains derived from one specimen sequenced in a study of blood T cell repertoires in COVID-19. Sequenced by immunoSEQ multiplex PCR; TCRdb stores in-frame clones only, minus some. The sample has more than 110,000 clones, 70% to 90% seen once. The sample taken for sequencing was peripheral blood. The receptors come from a man aged 45-65 years with acute or convalescent COVID-19.

This chain uses TRBV2 with TRBJ2-7, with D possibly matching TRBD2 (6 bases). CDR3 length: 13 residues. Looked up from germline, CDR1 is SNHLY and CDR2 is FYNNEI. Trimming took 0 bases from V and 7 from J, leaving 10 bases between them. The CDR3 reads CASSEAGGDEQYF. CDR3 nucleotides: TGTGCCAGCAGTGAAGCCGGGGGAGATGAGCAGTACTTC.

The sample holds one count of this clone. This chain links TRBV14 with TRBJ2-3; 11 bases fit TRBD2. CDR1 is SGHDN and CDR2 is FVKESK in the germline V gene. V lost 4 bases and J lost 8; bases outside the gene matches: 5. CDR3 length: 14 amino acids. CDR3 sequence: CASSRSSGGPTQYF. Written as DNA, the CDR3 is TGTGCCAGCAGCCGATCTAGCGGGGGGCCTACGCAGTATTTT.

This rearrangement joins TRBV7-9 to TRBJ1-1; no clear D. In germline, CDR1 is SEHNR, CDR2 FQNEAQ (reference sequence). The CDR3 runs to 12 residues. V lost 8 bases and J lost 5, with 12 bases in between. This CDR3 is CASGGRSTEAFF. In DNA, the CDR3 is TGTGCCAGCGGCGGGCGATCAACTGAAGCTTTCTTT. The full variable domain, its missing parts supplied by reference TRBV7-9 and TRBJ1-1, is DTGVSQNPRHKITKRGQNVTFRCDPISEHNRLYWYRQTLGQGPEFLTYFQNEAQLEKSRLLSDRFSAERPKGSFSTLEIQRTEQGDSAMYLCASGGRSTEAFFGQGTRLTVV.

The chain is built from TRBV4-1 and TRBJ2-7; a possible D gene is TRBD1 (5 bases). Germline V gene sequence: CDR1 MGHRA, CDR2 YSYEKL. With 0 bases removed from V and 1 base from J, the gap between germline ends came to 10 bases. The length of the CDR3 is 15 residues. CDR3 sequence (DNA): TGCGCCAGCAGCCAAGATCATAGACAGTCCTACGAGCAGTACTTC. Translating it yields CASSQDHRQSYEQYF.

The chain uses TRBV3-1 (or the pseudogene TRBV3-2) and TRBJ2-3; maybe TRBD2 (5 bases). CDR1 LGHDT and CDR2 YNNKEL come from the germline V gene (reference sequence). The CDR3 runs to 15 residues. The V gene lost 4 bases and the J gene lost 0 bases, with 11 bases spanning the gap. For the CDR3, the DNA is TGTGCCAGCAGCCTCCGTTCGGGGAGCACAGATACGCAGTATTTT. Its translation: CASSLRSGSTDTQYF.

The CDR3 DNA is TGTGCCATCCAAAAGGAACAGGTGTCTGGCTACACCTTC. Residues: CAIQKEQVSGYTF. This chain uses TRBV10-3 with TRBJ1-2; possibly TRBD1 for D (5 bases). Germline loops: CDR1 ENHRY, CDR2 SYGVKD. The CDR3 totals 13 residues. V shed 8 bases and J shed 7 bases, with 17 bases lying between them.

The chain combines TRBV19 with TRBJ2-5; TRBD2 matches 9 bases. The CDR3 is made up of 15 amino acids. V was pared by 7 bases and J by 3 bases, with 9 bases of the junction left unmatched. Germline values: CDR1 LNHDA, CDR2 SQIVND (reference sequence). The CDR3 sequence: CASNGVAGAEETQYF. The CDR3 DNA is TGTGCCAGTAATGGAGTAGCGGGAGCAGAAGAGACCCAGTACTTC.

V is TRBV6-5 and J is TRBJ2-7; 9 bases align to TRBD1. This CDR3 comprises 16 residues. CDR1 is MNHEY, CDR2 SVGAGI, per germline. V was clipped by 4 bases and J by 3 bases; unmatched bases: 10. The CDR3 is CASSFPLQGASYEQYF. CDR3 nucleotides: TGTGCCAGCAGTTTCCCCCTACAGGGGGCAAGCTACGAGCAGTACTTC.

The chain is built from TRBV15 and TRBJ2-7, with 8 bases matching TRBD1. The CDR3 runs to 14 residues. Germline V gene lookup returns CDR1 LNHNV and CDR2 YYDKDF (reference sequence). V trimming: 5 bases; J trimming: 7 bases; junction bases outside the gene matches: 10. The CDR3 spells CATSERTGTDEQYF. The DNA for the CDR3 is TGTGCCACCAGCGAACGGACAGGGACGGATGAGCAGTACTTC.

The rearrangement links TRBV15 to TRBJ1-2, with D possibly matching TRBD1 (6 bases). Germline V gene sequence: CDR1 LNHNV, CDR2 YYDKDF (reference sequence). The CDR3 loop spans 16 amino acids. V was shortened by 0 bases and J by 2 bases, with 13 bases between the two germline ends. CDR3 in amino acids: CATSRDRPGVNYGYTF. CDR3 DNA: TGTGCCACCAGCAGAGATCGCCCAGGGGTAAACTATGGCTACACCTTC. Looking up the rest from reference TRBV15 and TRBJ1-2 gives the full variable domain: DAMVIQNPRYQVTQFGKPVTLSCSQTLNHNVMYWYQQKSSQAPKLLFHYYDKDFNNEADTPDNFQSRRPNTSFCFLDIRSPGLGDTAMYLCATSRDRPGVNYGYTFGSGTRLTVV.

CDR3 DNA sequence: TGTGCCAGCAGCTTACTCGGACAGGTCGAAGAGACCCAGTACTTC. Translated: CASSLLGQVEETQYF. The rearrangement joins TRBV28 to TRBJ2-5, with TRBD1 identical over 7 bases. CDR1 and CDR2 from the germline V gene are MDHEN and SYDVKM. The CDR3 is made up of 15 amino acids. V gave up 6 bases and J gave up 3 bases; unmatched junction bases: 10.

This chain connects TRBV28 to TRBJ1-5; 7 bases are shared with TRBD1. The germline V gene has CDR1 MDHEN and CDR2 SYDVKM. Trimming cost V 1 base and J 2 bases; bases outside gene matches: 8. CDR3 size: 17 residues. In DNA, the CDR3 is TGTGCCAGCAGTTTATCCCAGTACAGGGGCGGCAATCAGCCCCAGCATTTT. It translates to CASSLSQYRGGNQPQHF.